Below, 3 T cell receptor beta chains from the same sample are listed, as sequenced in a study of T cell responses to AZD1222 COVID-19 vaccine. Data came from immunoSEQ multiplex PCR; TCRdb stores just in-frame clones and leaves some out. The data contain over 150,000 clones, roughly 91% of them singletons. The source material was peripheral blood, sampled 28 days after the second dose of the MenACWY control vaccine. The receptors were gathered from an adult who received the MenACWY meningococcal vaccine as a control.

This clone occurred once. V gene TRBV28 combines with J gene TRBJ2-7, with D tentatively TRBD1 (5 bases). The CDR3 has 14 amino acids. CDR1 MDHEN and CDR2 SYDVKM come from the germline V gene. The V gene lost 2 bases and the J gene lost 3 bases, with 11 bases spanning the gap. The CDR3 coding sequence is TGTGCCAGCAGTTTACAGGGTAGAAACTACGAGCAGTACTTC. Translated, it gives CASSLQGRNYEQYF.

The chain couples TRBV28 to TRBJ2-7, with D perhaps matching TRBD2 (5 bases). CDR1 and CDR2 from the germline V gene are MDHEN and SYDVKM. This CDR3 is 14 amino acids long. Trimming stripped 9 bases from V and 2 bases from J, with 17 bases between. DNA for the CDR3: TGTGCCAGTGGACGGGGAAGTCTTGCCTACGAGCAGTACTTC. This sequence encodes CASGRGSLAYEQYF.

This chain connects TRBV15 to TRBJ1-2; no clear D gene. V was clipped by 3 bases and J by 4 bases, with 9 bases between them. Per the germline V gene, CDR1 is LNHNV and CDR2 is YYDKDF (reference sequence). This CDR3 is built from 13 residues. DNA for the CDR3: TGTGCCACCAGCAGGGGCGTGGGCTATGGCTACACCTTC. Protein product: CATSRGVGYGYTF.